This T cell receptor beta chain was found in a study of blood T cell repertoires in COVID-19. Overall study: Material from acute and convalescent COVID-19 was sourced from the United States, Italy and Spain. T cells, B-cell-depleted T cells, or PBMCs provided the cDNA or gDNA that served as material.

Between the trimmed V and J ends, which lost 0 bases and 8 bases, there was a span of 8 bases. Germline-derived CDR1 and CDR2 are SGHRS and YFSETQ. The CDR3 contains 12 residues. It was during active infection that Seattle patients were enrolled and then longitudinally followed. In the original workflow: How many nucleated cells were present was estimated from reference gene primer amplification. Produced via immunoSEQ multiplex PCR; TCRdb's table is partial and in-frame only. V, J and clone size were drawn from that table, and D and trimming were deduced from the DNA. The profile shows 30,000 to 40,000 clones, about three quarters of them singletons.

The genes are TRBV5-1 and TRBJ1-2; D is undetermined. The TCR sequence derives from a man between 65 and 85 years old with COVID-19, enrolled during active disease. Sequenced input: peripheral blood. CDR3 in amino acids: CASSLERNGYTF. The CDR3 DNA is TGCGCCAGCAGCTTGGAGAGGAACGGCTACACCTTC. The entire variable domain, with the rest obtained from reference TRBV5-1 and TRBJ1-2, is as follows: KAGVTQTPRYLIKTRGQQVTLSCSPISGHRSVSWYQQTPGQGLQFLFEYFSETQRNKGNFPGRFSGRQFSNSRSEMNVSTLELGDSALYLCASSLERNGYTFGSGTRLTVV.